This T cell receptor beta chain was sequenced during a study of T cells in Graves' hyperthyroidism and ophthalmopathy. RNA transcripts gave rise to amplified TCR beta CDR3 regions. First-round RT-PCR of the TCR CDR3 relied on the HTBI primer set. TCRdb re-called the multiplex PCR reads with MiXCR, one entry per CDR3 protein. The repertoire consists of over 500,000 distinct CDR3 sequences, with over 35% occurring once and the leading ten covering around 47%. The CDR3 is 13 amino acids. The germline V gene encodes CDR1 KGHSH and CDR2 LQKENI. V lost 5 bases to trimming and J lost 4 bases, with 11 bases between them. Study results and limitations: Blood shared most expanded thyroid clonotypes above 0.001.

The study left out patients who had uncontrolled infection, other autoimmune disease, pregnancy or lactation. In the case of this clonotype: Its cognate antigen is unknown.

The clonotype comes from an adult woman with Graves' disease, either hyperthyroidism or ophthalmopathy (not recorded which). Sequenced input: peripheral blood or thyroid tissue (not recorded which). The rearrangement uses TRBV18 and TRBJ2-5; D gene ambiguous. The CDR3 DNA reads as TGTGCCAGCTCAGGACCTTCGCGAGAGACCCAGTACTTC. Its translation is CASSGPSRETQYF.